This record concerns one T cell receptor beta chain sequence. Its target is unknown. The record originates from a study of CD8 T cells in Susac syndrome. Study-level results: The study conceded that its TCR sequencing and HLA analysis involved relatively few individuals.

V was clipped by 5 bases and J by 7 bases, with 15 bases between them. This CDR3 spans 13 amino acids. CDR1 GTSNPN and CDR2 SVGIG come from the germline V gene (reference sequence). Random hexamers were used to reverse transcribe 0.5 to 1 ug of RNA. TCRdb ran MiXCR on the immunoSEQ multiplex PCR reads and lists one entry per CDR3 protein. The sample contains roughly 120,000 distinct CDR3 sequences, approximately 94% of which appear only once. TCR beta from blood CD8+ and CD4+ T cells was sequenced. The CD8+ and CD4+ T cells were isolated magnetically using a negative isolation approach, whereas the TEMRA cells were enriched by FACS.

The genes are TRBV30 and TRBJ2-1; the D gene is possibly TRBD2 (5 bases). This clonotype originated in a human donor with multiple sclerosis. Sequencing was done on a sample of CD4+ T cells from PBMCs. This CDR3 reads CAWGELLGNEQFF. DNA of the CDR3: TGTGCCTGGGGGGAGCTACTAGGGAATGAGCAGTTCTTC. The complete variable domain, with remaining parts taken from reference TRBV30 and TRBJ2-1, reads SQTIHQWPATLVQPVGSPLSLECTVEGTSNPNLYWYRQAAGRGLQLLFYSVGIGQISSEVPQNLSASRPQDRQFILSSKKLLLSDSGFYLCAWGELLGNEQFFGPGTRLTVL.